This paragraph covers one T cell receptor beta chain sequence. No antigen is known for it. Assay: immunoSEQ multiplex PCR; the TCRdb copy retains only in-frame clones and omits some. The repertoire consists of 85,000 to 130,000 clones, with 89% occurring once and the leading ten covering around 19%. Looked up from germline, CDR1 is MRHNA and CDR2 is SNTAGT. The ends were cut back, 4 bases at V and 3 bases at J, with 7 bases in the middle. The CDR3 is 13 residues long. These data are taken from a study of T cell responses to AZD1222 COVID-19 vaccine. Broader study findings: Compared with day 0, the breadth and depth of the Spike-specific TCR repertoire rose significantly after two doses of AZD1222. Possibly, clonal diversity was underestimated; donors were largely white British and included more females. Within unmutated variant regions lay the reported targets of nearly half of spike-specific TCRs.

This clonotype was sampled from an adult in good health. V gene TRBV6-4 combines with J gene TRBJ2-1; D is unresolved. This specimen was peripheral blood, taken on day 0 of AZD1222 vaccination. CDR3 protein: CASSGEVYNEQFF. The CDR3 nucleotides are TGTGCCAGCAGTGGGGAAGTCTACAATGAGCAGTTCTTC.